Listed here are 5 T cell receptor beta chains from one sample, sequenced in a study of somatic mutations in cytotoxic T cells in rheumatoid arthritis. Assay used: immunoSEQ multiplex PCR; TCRdb lists only in-frame clones, some missing. This table holds about 18,000 clones, over 60% found once. Sequencing input: CD8+ T cells sorted from blood. These receptors were taken from an adult with rheumatoid arthritis.

This clone is classed as medium-sized (0.01 to 0.1%). The chain employs TRBV5-4 and TRBJ2-7; D possibly corresponds to TRBD2 (6 bases). This CDR3 comprises 12 residues. Germline CDR1 reads SGHNT; CDR2 reads YYREEE (reference sequence). V lost 0 bases, J lost 7 bases, and 8 bases lay in between. In DNA form, the CDR3 reads TGTGCCAGCAGCTTGGGGGCGGGAGAGCAGTACTTC. Protein: CASSLGAGEQYF.

The CDR3 region has the DNA TGTGCCAGTAGCAAATCTAAAGTGAACCCGAGGGAGCTGTTTTTT. Translating gives CASSKSKVNPRELFF. The genes are TRBV19 and TRBJ2-2; no clear D. Trimming stripped 6 bases from V and 9 bases from J, with 20 bases between. Germline V gives CDR1 LNHDA, CDR2 SQIVND (reference sequence). This CDR3 spans 15 amino acids.

The rearrangement joins TRBV27 to TRBJ2-7, with TRBD2 matching 11 bases. This CDR3 spans 15 amino acids. The V gene end was trimmed by 6 bases and the J gene end by 1 base; junction bases not matched to a gene: 5. Germline CDR1 is MNHEY and CDR2 is SMNVEV (reference sequence). CDR3 amino acids: CASSPTSGVSYEQYF. DNA of the CDR3: TGTGCCAGCAGCCCGACTAGCGGGGTATCCTACGAGCAGTACTTC.

This clone occurred a few times. CDR3 protein: CASSIEWTAMNTEAFF. The CDR3 coding sequence is TGTGCCAGTAGTATCGAATGGACAGCTATGAACACTGAAGCTTTCTTT. The rearrangement joins TRBV19 to TRBJ1-1; D possibly corresponds to TRBD1 (6 bases). The CDR3 runs 16 residues. Trimming removed 3 bases from V and 0 bases from J, with 14 bases in between. The germline gives CDR1 LNHDA, CDR2 SQIVND (reference sequence). The whole variable domain, filled in from reference TRBV19 and TRBJ1-1, reads DGGITQSPKYLFRKEGQNVTLSCEQNLNHDAMYWYRQDPGQGLRLIYYSQIVNDFQKGDIAEGYSVSREKKESFPLTVTSAQKNPTAFYLCASSIEWTAMNTEAFFGQGTRLTVV.

The chain couples TRBV5-8 to TRBJ2-3; 11 bases are a match to TRBD1. Unmatched junction bases numbered 4, after V lost 4 bases and J lost 3 bases. Germline V gene lookup returns CDR1 SGHTS and CDR2 YDEGEE. The length of the CDR3 is 15 residues. The CDR3 loop is CASSKGQGGTDTQYF. The DNA of the CDR3 is TGTGCCAGCAGCAAGGGACAGGGGGGAACAGATACGCAGTATTTT.